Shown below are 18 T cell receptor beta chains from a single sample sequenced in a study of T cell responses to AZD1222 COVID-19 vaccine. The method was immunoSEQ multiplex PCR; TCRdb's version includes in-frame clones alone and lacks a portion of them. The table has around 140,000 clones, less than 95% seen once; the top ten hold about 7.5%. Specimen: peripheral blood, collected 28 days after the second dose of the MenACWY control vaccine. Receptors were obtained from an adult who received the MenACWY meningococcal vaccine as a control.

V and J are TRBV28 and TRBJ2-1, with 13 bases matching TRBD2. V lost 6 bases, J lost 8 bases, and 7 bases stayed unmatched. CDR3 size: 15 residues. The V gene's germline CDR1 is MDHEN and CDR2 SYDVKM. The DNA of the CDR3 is TGTGCCAGCAGCCCCGGGACTAGCGGGACCTATGAGCAGTTCTTC. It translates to CASSPGTSGTYEQFF.

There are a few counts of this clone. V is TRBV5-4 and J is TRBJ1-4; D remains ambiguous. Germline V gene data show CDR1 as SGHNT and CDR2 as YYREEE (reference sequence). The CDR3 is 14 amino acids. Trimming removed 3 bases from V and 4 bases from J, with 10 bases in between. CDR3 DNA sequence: TGTGCCAGCAGCTCCGAGCCAAATAATGAAAAACTGTTTTTT. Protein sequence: CASSSEPNNEKLFF.

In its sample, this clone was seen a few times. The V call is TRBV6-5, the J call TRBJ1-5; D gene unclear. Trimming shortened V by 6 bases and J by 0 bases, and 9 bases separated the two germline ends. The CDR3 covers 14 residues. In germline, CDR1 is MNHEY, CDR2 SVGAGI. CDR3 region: CASSPGHSNQPQHF. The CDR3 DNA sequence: TGTGCCAGCAGCCCCGGTCATAGCAATCAGCCCCAGCATTTT.

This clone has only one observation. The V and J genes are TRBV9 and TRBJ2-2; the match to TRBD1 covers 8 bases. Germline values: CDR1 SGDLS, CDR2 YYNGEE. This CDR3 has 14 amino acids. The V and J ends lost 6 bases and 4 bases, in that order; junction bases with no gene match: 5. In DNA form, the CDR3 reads TGTGCCAGCAAGCAGACAGGGGTCACCGGGGAGCTGTTTTTT. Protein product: CASKQTGVTGELFF.

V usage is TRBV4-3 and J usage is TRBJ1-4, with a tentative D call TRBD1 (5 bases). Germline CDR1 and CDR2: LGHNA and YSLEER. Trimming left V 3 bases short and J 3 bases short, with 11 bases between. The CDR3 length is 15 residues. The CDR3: CASSQVGGSNEKLFF. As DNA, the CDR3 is TGCGCCAGCAGCCAGGTGGGGGGTTCTAATGAAAAACTGTTTTTT.

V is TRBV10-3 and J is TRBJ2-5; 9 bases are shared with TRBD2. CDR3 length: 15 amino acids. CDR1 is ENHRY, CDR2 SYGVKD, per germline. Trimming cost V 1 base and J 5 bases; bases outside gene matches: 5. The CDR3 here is CAISELAGEGETQYF. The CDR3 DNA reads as TGTGCCATCAGTGAGTTAGCGGGGGAGGGCGAGACCCAGTACTTC.

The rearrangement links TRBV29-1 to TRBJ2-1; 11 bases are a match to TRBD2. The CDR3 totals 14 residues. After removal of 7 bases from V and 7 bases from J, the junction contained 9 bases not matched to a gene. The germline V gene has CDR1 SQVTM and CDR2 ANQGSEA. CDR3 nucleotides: TGCAGCGCCGACGTAGCGGGGGGGCCGAATGAGCAGTTCTTC. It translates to CSADVAGGPNEQFF.

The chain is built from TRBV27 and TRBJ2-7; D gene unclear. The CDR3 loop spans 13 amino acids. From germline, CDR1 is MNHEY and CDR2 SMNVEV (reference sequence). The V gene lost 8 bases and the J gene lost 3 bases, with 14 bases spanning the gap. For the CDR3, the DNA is TGTGCCAGCGGATCCCTTCTTGACTACGAGCAGTACTTC. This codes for CASGSLLDYEQYF.

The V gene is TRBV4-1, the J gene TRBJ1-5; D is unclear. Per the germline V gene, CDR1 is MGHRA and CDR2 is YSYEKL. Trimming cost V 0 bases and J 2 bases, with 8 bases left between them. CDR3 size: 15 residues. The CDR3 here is CASSQDLDRNQPQHF. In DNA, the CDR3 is TGCGCCAGCAGCCAAGATCTCGACCGCAATCAGCCCCAGCATTTT.

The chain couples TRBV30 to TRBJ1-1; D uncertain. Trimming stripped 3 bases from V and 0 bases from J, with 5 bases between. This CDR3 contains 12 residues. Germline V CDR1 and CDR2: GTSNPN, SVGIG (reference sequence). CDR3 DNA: TGTGCCTGGAGCGGAATGAACACTGAAGCTTTCTTT. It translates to CAWSGMNTEAFF.

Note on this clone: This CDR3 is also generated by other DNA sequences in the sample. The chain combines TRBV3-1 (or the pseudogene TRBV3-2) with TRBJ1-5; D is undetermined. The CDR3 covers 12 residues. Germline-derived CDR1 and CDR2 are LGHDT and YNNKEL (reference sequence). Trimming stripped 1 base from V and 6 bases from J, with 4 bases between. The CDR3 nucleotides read TGTGCCAGCAGCCAAGCGGGTCAGCCCCAGCATTTT. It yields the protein CASSQAGQPQHF.

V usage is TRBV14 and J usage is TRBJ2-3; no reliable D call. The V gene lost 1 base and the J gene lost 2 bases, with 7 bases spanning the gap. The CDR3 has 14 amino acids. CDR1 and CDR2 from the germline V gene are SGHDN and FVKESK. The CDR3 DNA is TGTGCCAGCAGCCAAGGCCGGCACACAGATACGCAGTATTTT. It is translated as CASSQGRHTDTQYF.

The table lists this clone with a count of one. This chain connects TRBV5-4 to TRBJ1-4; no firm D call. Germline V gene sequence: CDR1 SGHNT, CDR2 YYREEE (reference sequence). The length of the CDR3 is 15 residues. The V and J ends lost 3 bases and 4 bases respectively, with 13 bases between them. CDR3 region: CASSSDVEFNEKLFF. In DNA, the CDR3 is TGTGCCAGCAGCTCAGATGTGGAGTTTAATGAAAAACTGTTTTTT.

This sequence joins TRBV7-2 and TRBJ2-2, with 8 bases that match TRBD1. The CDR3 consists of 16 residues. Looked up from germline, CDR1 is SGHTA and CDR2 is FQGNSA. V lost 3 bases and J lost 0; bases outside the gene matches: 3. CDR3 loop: CASSLMDRANTGELFF. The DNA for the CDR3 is TGTGCCAGCAGCTTGATGGACAGGGCGAACACCGGGGAGCTGTTTTTT. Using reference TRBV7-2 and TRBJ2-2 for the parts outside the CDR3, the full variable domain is GAGVSQSPSNKVTEKGKDVELRCDPISGHTALYWYRQSLGQGLEFLIYFQGNSAPDKSGLPSDRFSAERTGGSVSTLTIQRTQQEDSAVYLCASSLMDRANTGELFFGEGSRLTVL.

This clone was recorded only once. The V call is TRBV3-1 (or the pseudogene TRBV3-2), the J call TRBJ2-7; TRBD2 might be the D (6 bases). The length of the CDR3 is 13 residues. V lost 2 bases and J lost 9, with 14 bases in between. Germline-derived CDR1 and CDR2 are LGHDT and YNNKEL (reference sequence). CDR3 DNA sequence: TGTGCCAGCAGCCAACGCCAACTAGCTGCGCAGTACTTC. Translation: CASSQRQLAAQYF.

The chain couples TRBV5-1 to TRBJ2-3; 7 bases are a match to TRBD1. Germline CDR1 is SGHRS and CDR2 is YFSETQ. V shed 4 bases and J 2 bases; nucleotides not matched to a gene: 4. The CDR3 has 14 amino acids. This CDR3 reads CASSEGQPTDTQYF. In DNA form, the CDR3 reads TGCGCCAGCAGCGAGGGACAGCCCACAGATACGCAGTATTTT.

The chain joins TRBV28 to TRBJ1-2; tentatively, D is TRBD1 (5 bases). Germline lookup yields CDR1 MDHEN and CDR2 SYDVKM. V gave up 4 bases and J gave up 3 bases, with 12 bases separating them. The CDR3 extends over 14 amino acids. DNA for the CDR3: TGTGCCAGCAGTTCCCGTGGGACGGACTATGGCTACACCTTC. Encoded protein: CASSSRGTDYGYTF.

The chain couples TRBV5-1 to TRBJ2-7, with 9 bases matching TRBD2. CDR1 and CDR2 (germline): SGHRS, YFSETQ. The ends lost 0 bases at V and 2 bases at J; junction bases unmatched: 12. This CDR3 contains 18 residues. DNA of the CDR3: TGCGCCAGCAGCTTGGAGGCTAGCGGGGCGATAACGACCTACGAGCAGTACTTC. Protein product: CASSLEASGAITTYEQYF.